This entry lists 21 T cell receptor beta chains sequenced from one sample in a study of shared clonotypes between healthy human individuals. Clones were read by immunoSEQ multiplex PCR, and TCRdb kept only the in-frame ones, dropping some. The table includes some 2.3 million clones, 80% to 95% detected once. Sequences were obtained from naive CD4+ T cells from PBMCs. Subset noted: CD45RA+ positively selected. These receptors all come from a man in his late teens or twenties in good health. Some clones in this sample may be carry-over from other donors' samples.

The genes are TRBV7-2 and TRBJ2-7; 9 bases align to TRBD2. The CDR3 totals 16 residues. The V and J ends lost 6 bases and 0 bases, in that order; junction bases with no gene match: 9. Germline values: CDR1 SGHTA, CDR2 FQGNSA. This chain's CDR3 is CASSYSLAGASYEQYF. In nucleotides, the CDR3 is TGTGCCAGCAGTTATTCCTTAGCGGGAGCCTCCTACGAGCAGTACTTC.

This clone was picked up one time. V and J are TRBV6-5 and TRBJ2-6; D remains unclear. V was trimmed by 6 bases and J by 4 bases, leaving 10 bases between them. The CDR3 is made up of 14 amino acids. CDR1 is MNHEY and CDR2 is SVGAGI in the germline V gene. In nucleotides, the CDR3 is TGTGCCAGCAGCCCCATGAGGGGGGCCAACGTCCTGACTTTC. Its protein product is CASSPMRGANVLTF.

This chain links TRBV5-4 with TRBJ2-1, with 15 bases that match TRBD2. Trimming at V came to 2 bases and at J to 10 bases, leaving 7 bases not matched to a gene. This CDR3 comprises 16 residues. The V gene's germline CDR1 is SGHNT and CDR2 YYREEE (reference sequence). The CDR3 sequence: CASSLAPGLAGGEQFF. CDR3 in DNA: TGTGCCAGCAGCTTAGCCCCGGGACTAGCGGGAGGAGAGCAGTTCTTC.

This chain's CDR3 is CASSPNLDRTRVYGYTF. CDR3 nucleotide sequence: TGTGCCAGCAGTCCCAATTTGGACAGAACTCGCGTCTATGGCTACACCTTC. The V and J genes are TRBV9 and TRBJ1-2, with D possibly TRBD1 on 6 matching bases. Trimming cost V 5 bases and J 4 bases, with 24 bases left between them. The CDR3 extends over 17 amino acids. Germline V CDR1 and CDR2: SGDLS, YYNGEE.

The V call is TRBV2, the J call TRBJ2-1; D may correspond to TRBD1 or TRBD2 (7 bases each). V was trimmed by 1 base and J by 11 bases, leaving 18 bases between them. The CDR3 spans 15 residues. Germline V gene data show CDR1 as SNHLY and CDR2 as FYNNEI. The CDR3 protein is CASSEGGGGPTKQFF. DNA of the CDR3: TGTGCCAGCAGTGAAGGGGGAGGGGGCCCTACAAAGCAGTTCTTC. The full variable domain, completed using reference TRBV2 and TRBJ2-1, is EPEVTQTPSHQVTQMGQEVILRCVPISNHLYFYWYRQILGQKVEFLVSFYNNEISEKSEIFDDQFSVERPDGSNFTLKIRSTKLEDSAMYFCASSEGGGGPTKQFFGPGTRLTVL.

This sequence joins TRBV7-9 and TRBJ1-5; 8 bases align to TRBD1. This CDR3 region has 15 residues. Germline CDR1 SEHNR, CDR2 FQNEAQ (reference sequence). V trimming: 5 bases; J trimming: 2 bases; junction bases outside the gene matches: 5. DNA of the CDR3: TGTGCCAGCAGCCCGGACAGGGAGCGCAATCAGCCCCAGCATTTT. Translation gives CASSPDRERNQPQHF.

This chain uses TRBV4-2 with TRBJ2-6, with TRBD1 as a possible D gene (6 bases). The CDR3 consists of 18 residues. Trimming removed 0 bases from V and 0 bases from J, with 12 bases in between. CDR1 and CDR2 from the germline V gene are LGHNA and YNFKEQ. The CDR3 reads CASSQDPHRDSGANVLTF. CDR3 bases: TGTGCCAGCAGCCAAGACCCCCACAGGGACTCTGGGGCCAACGTCCTGACTTTC.

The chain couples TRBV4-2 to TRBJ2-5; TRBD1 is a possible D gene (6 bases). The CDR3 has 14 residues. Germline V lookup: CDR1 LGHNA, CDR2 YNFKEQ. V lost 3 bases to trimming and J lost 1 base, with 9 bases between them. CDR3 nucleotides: TGTGCCAGCAGCCATGGACAGTTCCAAGAGACCCAGTACTTC. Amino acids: CASSHGQFQETQYF.

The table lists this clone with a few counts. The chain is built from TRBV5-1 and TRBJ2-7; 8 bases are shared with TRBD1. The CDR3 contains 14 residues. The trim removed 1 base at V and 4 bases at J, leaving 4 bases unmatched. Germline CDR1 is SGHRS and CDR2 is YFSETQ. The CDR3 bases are TGCGCCAGCAGCTTGATTGGACAGGGATACGAGCAGTACTTC. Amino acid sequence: CASSLIGQGYEQYF.

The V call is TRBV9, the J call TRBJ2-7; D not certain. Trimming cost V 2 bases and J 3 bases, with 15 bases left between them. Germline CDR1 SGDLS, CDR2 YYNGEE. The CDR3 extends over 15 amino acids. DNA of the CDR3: TGTGCCAGCAGCGTCTTAAACGACCCCCTCTACGAGCAGTACTTC. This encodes CASSVLNDPLYEQYF.

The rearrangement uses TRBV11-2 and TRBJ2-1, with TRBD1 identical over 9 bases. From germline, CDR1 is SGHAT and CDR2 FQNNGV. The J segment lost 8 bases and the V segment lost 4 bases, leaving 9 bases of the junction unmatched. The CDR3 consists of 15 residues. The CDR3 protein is CASSWSSGTGYEQFF. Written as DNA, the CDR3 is TGTGCCAGCAGCTGGTCCTCCGGGACAGGGTATGAGCAGTTCTTC.

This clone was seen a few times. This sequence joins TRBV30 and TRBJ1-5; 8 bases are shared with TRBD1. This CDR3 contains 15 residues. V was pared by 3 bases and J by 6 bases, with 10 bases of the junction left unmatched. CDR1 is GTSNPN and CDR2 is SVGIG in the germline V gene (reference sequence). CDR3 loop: CAWSRDRSGGQPQHF. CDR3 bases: TGTGCCTGGAGCCGGGACAGGTCAGGGGGTCAGCCCCAGCATTTT.

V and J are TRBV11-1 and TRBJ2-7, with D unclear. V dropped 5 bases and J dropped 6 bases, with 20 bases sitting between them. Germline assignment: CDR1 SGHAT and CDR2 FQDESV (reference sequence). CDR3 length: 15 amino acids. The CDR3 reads CASSPDRPSQSEQYF. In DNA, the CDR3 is TGTGCCAGCAGCCCCGACCGGCCTAGTCAAAGCGAGCAGTACTTC. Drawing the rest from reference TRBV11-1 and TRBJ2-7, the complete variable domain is EAEVAQSPRYKITEKSQAVAFWCDPISGHATLYWYRQILGQGPELLVQFQDESVVDDSQLPKDRFSAERLKGVDSTLKIQPAELGDSAMYLCASSPDRPSQSEQYFGPGTRLTVT.

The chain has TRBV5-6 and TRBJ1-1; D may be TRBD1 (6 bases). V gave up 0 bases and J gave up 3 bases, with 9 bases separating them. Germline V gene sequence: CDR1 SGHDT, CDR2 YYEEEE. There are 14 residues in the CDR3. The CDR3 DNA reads TGTGCCAGCAGCTTGGACAGGGTATACACTGAAGCTTTCTTT. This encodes CASSLDRVYTEAFF.

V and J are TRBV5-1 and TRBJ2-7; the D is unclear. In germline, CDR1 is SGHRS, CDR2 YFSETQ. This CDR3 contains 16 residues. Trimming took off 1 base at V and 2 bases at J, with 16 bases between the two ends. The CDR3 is CASSLRDPGSAYEQYF. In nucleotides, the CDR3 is TGCGCCAGCAGCTTGAGGGATCCCGGGTCTGCCTACGAGCAGTACTTC. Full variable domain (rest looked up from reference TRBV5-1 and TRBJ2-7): KAGVTQTPRYLIKTRGQQVTLSCSPISGHRSVSWYQQTPGQGLQFLFEYFSETQRNKGNFPGRFSGRQFSNSRSEMNVSTLELGDSALYLCASSLRDPGSAYEQYFGPGTRLTVT.

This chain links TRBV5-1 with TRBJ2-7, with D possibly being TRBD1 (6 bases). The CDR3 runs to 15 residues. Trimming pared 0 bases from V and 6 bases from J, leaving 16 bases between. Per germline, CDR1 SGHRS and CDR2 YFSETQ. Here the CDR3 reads CASSLDRAVSAEQYF. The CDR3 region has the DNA TGCGCCAGCAGCTTGGACAGGGCGGTTTCGGCCGAGCAGTACTTC. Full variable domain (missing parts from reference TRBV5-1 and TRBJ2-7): KAGVTQTPRYLIKTRGQQVTLSCSPISGHRSVSWYQQTPGQGLQFLFEYFSETQRNKGNFPGRFSGRQFSNSRSEMNVSTLELGDSALYLCASSLDRAVSAEQYFGPGTRLTVT.

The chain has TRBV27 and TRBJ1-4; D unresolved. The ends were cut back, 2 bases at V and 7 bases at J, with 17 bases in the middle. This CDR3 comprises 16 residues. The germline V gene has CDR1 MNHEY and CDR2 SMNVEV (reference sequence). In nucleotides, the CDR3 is TGTGCCAGCAGTTTACGTGGTTCCCTTCAAGGTGAAAAACTGTTTTTT. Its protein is CASSLRGSLQGEKLFF.

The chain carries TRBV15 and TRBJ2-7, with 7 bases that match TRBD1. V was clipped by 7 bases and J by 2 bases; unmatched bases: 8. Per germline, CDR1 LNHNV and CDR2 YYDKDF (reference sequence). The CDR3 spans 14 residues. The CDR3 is CATTNRDRAYEQYF. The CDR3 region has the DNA TGTGCCACCACCAACCGGGACAGAGCCTACGAGCAGTACTTC.

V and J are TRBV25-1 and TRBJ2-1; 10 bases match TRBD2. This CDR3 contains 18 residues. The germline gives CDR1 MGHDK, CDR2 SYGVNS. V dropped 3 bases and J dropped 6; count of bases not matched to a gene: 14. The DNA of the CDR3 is TGTGCCAGCAGTGAGTCCTCGGCTAGCGGGAGAGCGATCAATGAGCAGTTCTTC. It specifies CASSESSASGRAINEQFF.

The DNA of the CDR3 is TGTGCCTGGAGCGCGAGTGTTAGAAACATTCAGTACTTC. Its protein is CAWSASVRNIQYF. The rearrangement uses TRBV30 and TRBJ2-4; no clear D gene. The ends were cut back, 3 bases at V and 6 bases at J, with 12 bases in the middle. The CDR3 has 13 amino acids. Germline V lookup: CDR1 GTSNPN, CDR2 SVGIG (reference sequence).

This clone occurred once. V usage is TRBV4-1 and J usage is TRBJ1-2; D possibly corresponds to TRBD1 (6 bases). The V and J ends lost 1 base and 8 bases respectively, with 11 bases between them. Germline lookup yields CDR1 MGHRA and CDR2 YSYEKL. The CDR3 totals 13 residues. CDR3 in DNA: TGCGCCAGCAGCCAAGTGGCAGGACAGGGCTACACCTTC. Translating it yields CASSQVAGQGYTF.